A selection of T cell receptor beta chains follows, all from one sample in a study of human T cells and chemical hapten exposure. TCRdb processed the RACE reads anew with MiXCR; each CDR3 protein has one entry. Found here are some 380,000 distinct CDR3 sequences, approximately 4.4% of them singletons; the top ten hold about 2.2%. The specimen comprised whole blood, sampled in connection with sensitization to the hapten diphenylcyclopropenone (DPC). The receptors were gathered from a woman aged 50 to 65 with alopecia areata. Some clones in this sample may be carry-over from other donors' samples. The CDR3 runs from the conserved cysteine through the conserved F or W. Each record gives: clone size, J gene, D gene, V gene, CDR3 protein, CDR3 DNA. D genes are given only for firm matches. Some rows have no size entry. The others give once, few or many, or a class for an expanded clone.

many,TRBJ2-7,.,TRBV28,CASRPGSSYEQYF,TGTGCCAGCAGACCGGGAAGCTCCTACGAGCAGTACTTC
few,TRBJ1-6,.,TRBV7-2,CASSSDNSPLHF,TGTGCCAGCAGCTCGGATAATTCACCCCTCCACTTT
many,TRBJ2-7,.,TRBV4-3,CASSQGVADNYEQYF,TGCGCCAGCAGCCAAGGGGTAGCGGATAACTACGAGCAGTACTTC
many,TRBJ2-3,.,TRBV3-1,CASSQEGLGQPTDTQYF,TGTGCCAGCAGCCAAGAGGGACTGGGACAGCCCACAGATACGCAGTATTTT
few,TRBJ2-3,TRBD2,TRBV7-2,CASGLAGPTSTDTQYF,TGTGCCAGCGGACTAGCGGGCCCGACTAGCACAGATACGCAGTATTTT
many,TRBJ2-1,.,TRBV19,CASKAGAGAHEQFF,TGTGCCAGCAAGGCAGGGGCGGGAGCCCATGAGCAGTTCTTC
few,TRBJ1-1,.,TRBV30,CAWENGMNTEAFF,TGTGCCTGGGAGAATGGTATGAACACTGAAGCTTTCTTT
many,TRBJ1-2,TRBD1,TRBV12-3/TRBV12-4,CASRPGTGIGGYTF,TGTGCCAGCAGGCCAGGGACAGGGATTGGTGGCTACACCTTC
.,TRBJ2-4,TRBD2,TRBV2,CASKSAGDHIQYF,TGTGCCAGCAAATCAGCGGGGGATCACATTCAGTACTTC
few,TRBJ1-1,.,TRBV25-1,CASSEYSLSMGVAFF,TGTGCCAGCAGTGAATATAGCCTCTCGATGGGTGTAGCTTTCTTT
.,TRBJ2-3,.,TRBV5-1,CASSFTIGPSTDTQYF,TGCGCCAGCAGCTTTACGATCGGGCCTAGCACAGATACGCAGTATTTT
few,TRBJ2-6,.,TRBV6-6,CASSYVVSGANVLTF,TGTGCCAGCAGTTACGTGGTCTCTGGGGCCAACGTCCTGACTTTC
few,TRBJ2-7,TRBD1,TRBV5-4,CASSLRTGRIYEQYF,TGTGCCAGCAGCTTACGGACAGGGAGAATATACGAGCAGTACTTC
many,TRBJ2-3,TRBD2,TRBV10-3,CAISALAGASTDTQYF,TGTGCCATCAGTGCCCTAGCGGGGGCCAGCACAGATACGCAGTATTTT
few,TRBJ1-5,TRBD1,TRBV29-1,CSVTGQGFNQPQHF,TGCAGCGTTACGGGACAGGGCTTCAATCAGCCCCAGCATTTT
few,TRBJ1-4,TRBD1,TRBV11-2,CASSAGQGRLDDEKLFF,TGTGCCAGCAGCGCGGGACAGGGGCGACTAGACGACGAAAAACTGTTTTTT
few,TRBJ2-1,TRBD1,TRBV5-4,CASSLSRQGVEQFF,TGTGCCAGCAGCTTGAGCAGGCAGGGGGTTGAGCAGTTCTTC
many,TRBJ1-2,TRBD1,TRBV7-9,CASSPETGAYGYTF,TGTGCCAGCAGCCCGGAGACAGGGGCGTATGGCTACACCTTC
many,TRBJ2-3,.,TRBV4-3,CASSPLGRPDTQYF,TGCGCCAGCAGCCCCCTAGGGAGGCCAGATACGCAGTATTTT
few,TRBJ2-6,.,TRBV3-1,CASSQDGSGANVLTF,TGTGCCAGCAGCCAGGATGGATCTGGGGCCAACGTCCTGACTTTC
.,TRBJ1-1,.,TRBV6-2/TRBV6-3,CASSYTWGGKTEAFF,TGTGCCAGCAGTTACACCTGGGGAGGGAAGACTGAAGCTTTCTTT
few,TRBJ1-2,TRBD1,TRBV30,CAWTRQGSYGYTF,TGTGCCTGGACAAGACAGGGAAGCTATGGCTACACCTTC
.,TRBJ2-2,.,TRBV11-2,CASSPFLRDPGELFF,TGTGCCAGCAGCCCATTCCTACGGGACCCGGGGGAGCTGTTTTTT
many,TRBJ2-3,.,TRBV3-1,CASSQVRTDTQYF,TGTGCCAGCAGCCAAGTGCGCACAGATACGCAGTATTTT
few,TRBJ2-3,.,TRBV2,CAITGYAQYF,TGTGCGATCACCGGTTATGCGCAGTATTTT
.,TRBJ1-5,.,TRBV6-1,CASSVRAGQPQHF,TGTGCCAGCAGTGTAAGGGCGGGTCAGCCCCAGCATTTT
few,TRBJ1-3,.,TRBV4-1,CASSQEGEGGNTIYF,TGCGCCAGCAGCCAAGAGGGGGAAGGGGGAAACACCATATATTTT
many,TRBJ2-5,.,TRBV24-1,CATSGGQGDRSTETQYF,TGTGCCACCAGTGGCGGGCAAGGGGACCGGTCCACCGAGACCCAGTACTTC
many,TRBJ1-6,.,TRBV12-3/TRBV12-4,CASSPQQLREVGPTRSPLHF,TGTGCCAGCAGCCCTCAACAGCTGAGGGAGGTCGGGCCAACGCGCTCACCCCTCCACTTT
many,TRBJ2-7,.,TRBV4-3,CASSQEPGLGSYEQYF,TGCGCCAGCAGCCAAGAGCCGGGATTGGGTTCCTACGAGCAGTACTTC
few,TRBJ1-2,TRBD1,TRBV9,CASSGGDRGYTF,TGTGCCAGCAGCGGAGGGGACAGGGGCTACACCTTC
.,TRBJ1-2,TRBD1,TRBV15,CATSIGTGMGYTF,TGTGCCACCAGCATTGGGACAGGGATGGGCTACACCTTC
many,TRBJ1-5,.,TRBV7-2,CASTNRPADNQPQHF,TGTGCCAGCACCAATCGACCTGCCGATAATCAGCCCCAGCATTTT
.,TRBJ2-2,TRBD2,TRBV9,CASSVARNSGRGNTGELFF,TGTGCCAGCAGCGTGGCTCGAAATAGCGGGAGGGGGAACACCGGGGAGCTGTTTTTT
many,TRBJ2-1,.,TRBV28,CASTPTQGNEQFF,TGTGCCAGCACCCCGACGCAGGGCAATGAGCAGTTCTTC
many,TRBJ2-7,.,TRBV20-1,CSARDPDSYEQYF,TGCAGTGCTAGAGACCCGGATTCCTACGAGCAGTACTTC
few,TRBJ2-7,.,TRBV19,CASSTSTGLSYEQYF,TGTGCCAGTAGTACGTCCACTGGCCTCTCCTACGAGCAGTACTTC
few,TRBJ1-6,.,TRBV20-1,CSARNGSSYNSPLHF,TGCAGTGCTAGAAACGGGAGCTCCTATAATTCACCCCTCCACTTT
.,TRBJ2-1,.,TRBV7-2,CASSHPGFGGNEQFF,TGTGCCAGCAGCCATCCAGGATTCGGGGGCAATGAGCAGTTCTTC
.,TRBJ2-1,TRBD2,TRBV29-1,CSVLLPAGGEQFF,TGCAGCGTTCTCCTACCAGCGGGAGGTGAGCAGTTCTTC
few,TRBJ2-7,.,TRBV7-9,CASSYGGGEQYF,TGTGCCAGCAGCTACGGAGGGGGCGAGCAGTACTTC
few,TRBJ2-1,TRBD2,TRBV7-9,CASSSVAGVDNEQFF,TGTGCCAGCAGCTCCGTAGCGGGGGTAGACAATGAGCAGTTCTTC
few,TRBJ1-2,.,TRBV7-9,CASSLEVDGRYGYTF,TGTGCCAGCAGCTTAGAGGTCGACGGAAGATATGGCTACACCTTC
.,TRBJ2-5,.,TRBV10-3,CAISETGSPTETQYF,TGTGCCATCAGTGAGACGGGCTCTCCCACAGAGACCCAGTACTTC
.,TRBJ2-3,.,TRBV7-6,CASSLGRVAGITDTQYF,TGTGCCAGCAGCTTAGGGAGGGTAGCAGGCATAACAGATACGCAGTATTTT
many,TRBJ2-5,TRBD1,TRBV3-1,CASSPPQGQGKETQYF,TGTGCCAGCAGCCCACCACAGGGGCAAGGGAAAGAGACCCAGTACTTC
.,TRBJ1-1,.,TRBV7-9,CASSFPDLALGLNTEAFF,TGTGCCAGCAGCTTCCCCGACCTAGCGCTAGGACTGAACACTGAAGCTTTCTTT
many,TRBJ2-3,TRBD1,TRBV20-1,CSAREMTGRTDTQYF,TGCAGTGCTAGAGAGATGACAGGGAGAACAGATACGCAGTATTTT